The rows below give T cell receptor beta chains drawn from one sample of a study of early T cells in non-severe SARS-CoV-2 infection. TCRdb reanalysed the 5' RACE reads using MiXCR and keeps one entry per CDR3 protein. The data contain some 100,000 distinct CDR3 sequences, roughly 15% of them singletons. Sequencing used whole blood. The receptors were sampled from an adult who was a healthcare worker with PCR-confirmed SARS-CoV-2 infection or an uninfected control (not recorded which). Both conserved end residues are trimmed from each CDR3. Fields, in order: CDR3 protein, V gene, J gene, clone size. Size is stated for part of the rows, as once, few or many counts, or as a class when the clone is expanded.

CDR3: ASSTGGADYGYT; V: TRBV6-1; J: TRBJ1-2; size: .
CDR3: ASRLGGHFSYNEQF; V: TRBV6-6; J: TRBJ2-1; size: .
CDR3: ASTTGGRASSTSSYNEQF; V: TRBV11-2; J: TRBJ2-1; size: many
CDR3: ATSGAPPADTQY; V: TRBV24-1; J: TRBJ2-3; size: .
CDR3: ATSEKGQKETQY; V: TRBV24-1; J: TRBJ2-5; size: .
CDR3: ASSLEGTVNTEAF; V: TRBV11-2; J: TRBJ1-1; size: .
CDR3: ASSSTGLAGNNEQF; V: TRBV7-6; J: TRBJ2-1; size: few
CDR3: SAKDRVRDIQY; V: TRBV20-1; J: TRBJ2-4; size: few
CDR3: ASSLHPNYGYT; V: TRBV14; J: TRBJ1-2; size: once
CDR3: ASLPFGRAGTEAF; V: TRBV27; J: TRBJ1-1; size: .
CDR3: AGDPYDGYT; V: TRBV7-9; J: TRBJ1-2; size: few
CDR3: ASSPFFVRPGELF; V: TRBV18; J: TRBJ2-2; size: few
CDR3: ASSFIIDSYNEQF; V: TRBV5-5; J: TRBJ2-1; size: many
CDR3: ASSPNFPGGQKQF; V: TRBV18; J: TRBJ2-1; size: .
CDR3: TSREGPTDTQY; V: TRBV5-1; J: TRBJ2-3; size: .
CDR3: ASSLRVVPWTYNEQF; V: TRBV28; J: TRBJ2-1; size: .
CDR3: AWSVGGRFYGYT; V: TRBV30; J: TRBJ1-2; size: few
CDR3: ASSLFVIPTGELF; V: TRBV12-3/TRBV12-4; J: TRBJ2-2; size: few
CDR3: SVVSANSYNEQF; V: TRBV29-1; J: TRBJ2-1; size: .
CDR3: ASSPDRGSRNEQF; V: TRBV6-5; J: TRBJ2-1; size: .
CDR3: ASSATIAEQF; V: TRBV6-2/TRBV6-3; J: TRBJ2-1; size: many
CDR3: ASQEDRAQETQY; V: TRBV12-3/TRBV12-4; J: TRBJ2-5; size: many
CDR3: ASSPRTANTQY; V: TRBV12-3/TRBV12-4; J: TRBJ2-3; size: .
CDR3: SVEGQGGETQY; V: TRBV29-1; J: TRBJ2-5; size: .
CDR3: ASSPGTRLQETQY; V: TRBV5-1; J: TRBJ2-5; size: many
CDR3: ASSPAGVSGAF; V: TRBV7-9; J: TRBJ1-1; size: many
CDR3: ASSLGSGQSTDTQY; V: TRBV7-2; J: TRBJ2-3; size: few
CDR3: ASSLAGVSETQY; V: TRBV7-2; J: TRBJ2-5; size: few
CDR3: ASSEGTAGQPQH; V: TRBV9; J: TRBJ1-5; size: few
CDR3: ASSLVWRGLTSTDTQY; V: TRBV7-8; J: TRBJ2-3; size: few
CDR3: ASSSPGQGFGYGYT; V: TRBV6-2/TRBV6-3; J: TRBJ1-2; size: .
CDR3: ASSSRGQYINYGYT; V: TRBV12-3/TRBV12-4; J: TRBJ1-2; size: many
CDR3: ASSLTVTIGEAF; V: TRBV5-1; J: TRBJ1-1; size: .
CDR3: ASSSGRANGGNTIY; V: TRBV6-6; J: TRBJ1-3; size: .
CDR3: ASSVGLPGELF; V: TRBV9; J: TRBJ2-2; size: few
CDR3: ASSDRVLYGYT; V: TRBV7-9; J: TRBJ1-2; size: .
CDR3: ASSERSRYQETQY; V: TRBV2; J: TRBJ2-5; size: few
CDR3: ASSQDQVDTEAF; V: TRBV4-1; J: TRBJ1-1; size: few
CDR3: ASSPGPDTGELF; V: TRBV6-6; J: TRBJ2-2; size: many
CDR3: ASSPGALNTEAF; V: TRBV18; J: TRBJ1-1; size: few
CDR3: ASSPGQGNSPLH; V: TRBV5-6; J: TRBJ1-6; size: .
CDR3: ASSLDRESGYGYT; V: TRBV12-3/TRBV12-4; J: TRBJ1-2; size: few
CDR3: ASSNSQYGYT; V: TRBV19; J: TRBJ1-2; size: .
CDR3: ASSAGLAHPF; V: TRBV9; J: TRBJ2-1; size: .